The text below deals with one T cell receptor beta chain. An end of the junction differs from the germline gene, which may be a read error. Bulk tissue was left unsorted, and RNA and DNA were co-extracted from 20-30 mg of it. Patients diagnosed with primary liver carcinoma received treatment through surgical resection. Chronic HBV infection affected patients, none of whom had received treatment. In every tumor sample, viable tumor cells made up over 80%. Researchers generated TCR beta cDNA from about 0.5 ug of total RNA, relying on a constant-region primer. Three nested multiplex PCR rounds, a slightly modified ARM-PCR, produced the libraries for TCR beta. MiXCR, run by TCRdb on the multiplex PCR reads, gives a single entry per CDR3 protein. The data show about 120,000 distinct CDR3 sequences, with around two thirds seen just once and approximately 10% held by the top ten. The data are from a study of tumor-infiltrating lymphocytes in primary liver carcinoma.

This TCR was recovered from an older woman with primary liver carcinoma and hepatitis B virus infection. The sequenced material came from liver tumor tissue from sampling region 1. Noted subset: tumor region T1, superior pole.

For the CDR3, the DNA is TGTGCCAGCAGCTTAGATCCGATCAGGGTGCTACGCTATGACTACACCTTC. This gives the protein CASSLDPIRVLRYDYTF. The chain links TRBV11-2 to TRBJ1-2; D perhaps matches TRBD1 (5 bases). This CDR3 comprises 17 residues. Germline assignment: CDR1 SGHAT and CDR2 FQNNGV.